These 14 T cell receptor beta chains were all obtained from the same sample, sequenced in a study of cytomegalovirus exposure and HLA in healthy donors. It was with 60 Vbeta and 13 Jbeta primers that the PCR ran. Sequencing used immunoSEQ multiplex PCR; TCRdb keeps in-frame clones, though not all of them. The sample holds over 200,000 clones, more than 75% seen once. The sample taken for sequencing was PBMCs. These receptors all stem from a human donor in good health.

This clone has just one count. The CDR3 loop is CASSPSDRGHGYTF. CDR3 nucleotides: TGTGCCAGCTCACCCTCAGACAGGGGGCATGGCTACACCTTC. J is TRBJ1-2 and V is TRBV18, with 10 bases fitting TRBD1. V dropped 3 bases and J dropped 6; count of bases not matched to a gene: 4. Germline lookup yields CDR1 KGHSH and CDR2 LQKENI. The CDR3 is 14 amino acids. Full variable domain (missing parts from reference TRBV18 and TRBJ1-2): NAGVMQNPRHLVRRRGQEARLRCSPMKGHSHVYWYRQLPEEGLKFMVYLQKENIIDESGMPKERFSAEFPKEGPSILRIQQVVRGDSAAYFCASSPSDRGHGYTFGSGTRLTVV.

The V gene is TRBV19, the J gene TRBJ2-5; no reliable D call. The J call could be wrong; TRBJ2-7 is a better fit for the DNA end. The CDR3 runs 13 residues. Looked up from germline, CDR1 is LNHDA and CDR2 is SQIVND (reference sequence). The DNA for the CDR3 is TGTGCCAGTAGTAACAGAAACTCCTACGAGCAGTACTTC. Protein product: CASSNRNSYEQYF.

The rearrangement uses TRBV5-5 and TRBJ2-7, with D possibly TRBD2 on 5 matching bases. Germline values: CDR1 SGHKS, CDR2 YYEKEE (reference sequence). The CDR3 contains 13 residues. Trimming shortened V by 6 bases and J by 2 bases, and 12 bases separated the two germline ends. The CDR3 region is CASTFGGAYEQYF. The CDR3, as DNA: TGTGCCAGCACCTTCGGAGGAGCCTACGAGCAGTACTTC.

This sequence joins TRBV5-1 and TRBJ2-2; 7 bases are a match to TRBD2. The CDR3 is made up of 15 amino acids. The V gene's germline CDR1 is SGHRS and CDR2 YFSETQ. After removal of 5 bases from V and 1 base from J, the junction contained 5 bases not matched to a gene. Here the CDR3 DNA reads TGCGCCAGCAGAGAGCTAGCGGAGAACACCGGGGAGCTGTTTTTT. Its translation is CASRELAENTGELFF.

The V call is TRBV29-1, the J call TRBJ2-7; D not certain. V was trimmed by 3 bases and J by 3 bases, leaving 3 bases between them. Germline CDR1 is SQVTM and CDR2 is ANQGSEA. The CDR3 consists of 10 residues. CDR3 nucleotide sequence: TGCAGCGTTGACCACTACGAGCAGTACTTC. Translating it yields CSVDHYEQYF.

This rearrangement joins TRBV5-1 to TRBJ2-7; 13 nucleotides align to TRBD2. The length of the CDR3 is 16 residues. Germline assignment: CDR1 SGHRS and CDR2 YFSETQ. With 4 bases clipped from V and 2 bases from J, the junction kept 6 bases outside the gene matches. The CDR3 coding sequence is TGCGCCAGCAGCACAGGACTAGCGGGAGTAACCTACGAGCAGTACTTC. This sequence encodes CASSTGLAGVTYEQYF.

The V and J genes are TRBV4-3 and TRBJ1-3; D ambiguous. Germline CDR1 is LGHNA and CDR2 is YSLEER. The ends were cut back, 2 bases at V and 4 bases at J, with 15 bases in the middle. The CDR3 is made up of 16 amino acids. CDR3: CASSQHEGSPGNTIYF. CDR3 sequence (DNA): TGCGCCAGCAGCCAACACGAAGGGAGCCCCGGAAACACCATATATTTT.

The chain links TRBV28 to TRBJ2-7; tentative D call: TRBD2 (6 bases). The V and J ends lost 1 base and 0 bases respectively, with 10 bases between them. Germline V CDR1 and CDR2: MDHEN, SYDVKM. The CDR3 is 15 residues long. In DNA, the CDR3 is TGTGCCAGCAGTTTATTAGCGGCCCTCTCCTACGAGCAGTACTTC. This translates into CASSLLAALSYEQYF. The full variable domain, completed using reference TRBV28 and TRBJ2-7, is DVKVTQSSRYLVKRTGEKVFLECVQDMDHENMFWYRQDPGLGLRLIYFSYDVKMKEKGDIPEGYSVSREKKERFSLILESASTNQTSMYLCASSLLAALSYEQYFGPGTRLTVT.

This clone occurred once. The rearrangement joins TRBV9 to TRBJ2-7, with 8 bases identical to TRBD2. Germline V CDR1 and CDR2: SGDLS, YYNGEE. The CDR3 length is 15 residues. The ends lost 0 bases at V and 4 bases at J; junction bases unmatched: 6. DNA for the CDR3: TGTGCCAGCAGCGTAGCGGGGACTAGTGGGTACGAGCAGTACTTC. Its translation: CASSVAGTSGYEQYF.

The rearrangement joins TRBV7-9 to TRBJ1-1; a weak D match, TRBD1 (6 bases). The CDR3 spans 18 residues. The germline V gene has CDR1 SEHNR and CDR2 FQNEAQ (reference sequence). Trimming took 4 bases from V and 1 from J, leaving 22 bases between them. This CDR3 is CASSSNPRDTSRNTEAFF. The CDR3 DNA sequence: TGTGCCAGCAGCTCAAATCCCCGGGACACCAGCCGGAACACTGAAGCTTTCTTT.

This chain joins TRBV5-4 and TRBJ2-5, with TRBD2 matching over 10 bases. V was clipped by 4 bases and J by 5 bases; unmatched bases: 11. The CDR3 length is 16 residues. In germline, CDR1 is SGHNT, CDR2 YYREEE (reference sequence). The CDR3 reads CASSPGPAGGEETQYF. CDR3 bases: TGTGCCAGCAGCCCTGGACCAGCGGGAGGGGAGGAGACCCAGTACTTC.

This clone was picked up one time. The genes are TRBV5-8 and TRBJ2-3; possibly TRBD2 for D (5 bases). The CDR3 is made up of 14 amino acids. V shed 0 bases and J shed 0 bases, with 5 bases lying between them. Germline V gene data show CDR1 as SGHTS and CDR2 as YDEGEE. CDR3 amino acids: CASSLGTSTDTQYF. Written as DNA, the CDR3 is TGTGCCAGCAGCTTGGGGACTAGCACAGATACGCAGTATTTT.

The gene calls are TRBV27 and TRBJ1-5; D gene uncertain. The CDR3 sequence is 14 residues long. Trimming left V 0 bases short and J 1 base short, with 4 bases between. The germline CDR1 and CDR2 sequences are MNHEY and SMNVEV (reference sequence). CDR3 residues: CASSLSRSNQPQHF. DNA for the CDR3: TGTGCCAGCAGTTTATCGAGGAGCAATCAGCCCCAGCATTTT.

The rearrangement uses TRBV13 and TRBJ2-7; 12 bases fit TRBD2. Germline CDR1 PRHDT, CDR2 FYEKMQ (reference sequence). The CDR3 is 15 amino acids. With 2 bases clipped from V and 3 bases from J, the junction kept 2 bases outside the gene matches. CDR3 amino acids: CASSLPTSGSYEQYF. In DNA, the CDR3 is TGTGCCAGCAGCTTACCGACTAGCGGGAGCTACGAGCAGTACTTC.